This is a list of T cell receptor beta chains from one sample in a study of blood T cells in healthy people across ages. MiXCR, run by TCRdb on the 5' RACE reads, gives a single entry per CDR3 protein. The sample lists about a million distinct CDR3 sequences; roughly half were seen once. Sequenced input: blood. The source of these receptors is a woman aged 60-75 years in good health. Both conserved end residues are part of each CDR3. Fields, in order: D gene, clone size, V gene, CDR3 length, J gene, CDR3 DNA, CDR3 protein. The D gene is left open where the match is weak. Not every row has a clone size; where given, it reads once, few, many or a size class.

D gene: .
clone size: .
V gene: TRBV7-8
CDR3 length: 18
J gene: TRBJ1-4
CDR3 DNA: TGTGCCAGCAGCGCGGGGGAGGCAGGGGACCCGGAGAAGGAAAAACTGTTTTTT
CDR3 protein: CASSAGEAGDPEKEKLFF

D gene: TRBD2
clone size: few
V gene: TRBV20-1
CDR3 length: 15
J gene: TRBJ2-7
CDR3 DNA: TGCAGTGTATACCTCCTTAGCGGGAGGAGGCTCGAGCAGTACTTC
CDR3 protein: CSVYLLSGRRLEQYF

D gene: .
clone size: few
V gene: TRBV29-1
CDR3 length: 11
J gene: TRBJ1-2
CDR3 DNA: TGCAGCGTTGAAGGAATTGATGGCTACACCTTC
CDR3 protein: CSVEGIDGYTF

D gene: .
clone size: .
V gene: TRBV12-3/TRBV12-4
CDR3 length: 14
J gene: TRBJ2-4
CDR3 DNA: TGTGCCAGCAGTTGGGCCGGCCCTGGGGACATTCAGTACTTC
CDR3 protein: CASSWAGPGDIQYF

D gene: .
clone size: few
V gene: TRBV20-1
CDR3 length: 14
J gene: TRBJ1-5
CDR3 DNA: TGCAGTGCTAGAAGGCCAGCTAGCAATCAGCCCCAGCATTTT
CDR3 protein: CSARRPASNQPQHF

D gene: .
clone size: .
V gene: TRBV27
CDR3 length: 15
J gene: TRBJ1-6
CDR3 DNA: TGTGCCAGCAGTTTATCGTCTTTTAATAATTCACCCCTCCACTTT
CDR3 protein: CASSLSSFNNSPLHF

D gene: .
clone size: .
V gene: TRBV6-5
CDR3 length: 16
J gene: TRBJ1-1
CDR3 DNA: TGTGCCAGCAGTTACGCCCGGAAAGTCAGGAACACTGAAGCTTTCTTT
CDR3 protein: CASSYARKVRNTEAFF

D gene: TRBD2
clone size: few
V gene: TRBV12-3/TRBV12-4
CDR3 length: 14
J gene: TRBJ2-1
CDR3 DNA: TGTGCCAGCATCTTGACTAGCGGGACTAATGAGCAGTTCTTC
CDR3 protein: CASILTSGTNEQFF

D gene: .
clone size: .
V gene: TRBV21-1
CDR3 length: 13
J gene: TRBJ2-3
CDR3 DNA: TGTGCCAGGGGACTAGCGGGAGGGGATACGCAGTATTTT
CDR3 protein: CARGLAGGDTQYF

D gene: TRBD2
clone size: .
V gene: TRBV4-2
CDR3 length: 18
J gene: TRBJ2-2
CDR3 DNA: TGTGCCAGCAGCTCCGGGACTAGCGGACGACTGAACACCGGGGAGCTGTTTTTT
CDR3 protein: CASSSGTSGRLNTGELFF

D gene: TRBD1
clone size: once
V gene: TRBV5-1
CDR3 length: 17
J gene: TRBJ1-5
CDR3 DNA: TGCGCCAGCAGCCCCGGGACAGGGAGGGTAGGCAATCAGCCCCAGCATTTT
CDR3 protein: CASSPGTGRVGNQPQHF

D gene: .
clone size: .
V gene: TRBV29-1
CDR3 length: 14
J gene: TRBJ2-4
CDR3 DNA: TGCAGCGTCAAGAACAGGGCAACCAAAAACATTCAGTACTTC
CDR3 protein: CSVKNRATKNIQYF

D gene: TRBD2
clone size: .
V gene: TRBV7-2
CDR3 length: 15
J gene: TRBJ2-1
CDR3 DNA: TGTGCCAGCAGCTCGGGACTAGCGGGAGTCAATGAGCAGTTCTTC
CDR3 protein: CASSSGLAGVNEQFF

D gene: TRBD2
clone size: .
V gene: TRBV9
CDR3 length: 18
J gene: TRBJ2-7
CDR3 DNA: TGTGCCAGCAGCCCAGGGACTAGCGGTGCCCCAAGCTCCTACGAGCAGTACTTC
CDR3 protein: CASSPGTSGAPSSYEQYF

D gene: TRBD2
clone size: .
V gene: TRBV20-1
CDR3 length: 15
J gene: TRBJ2-7
CDR3 DNA: TGCAGTGCTAGAGATCGACTAGCGGCGTCCTACGAGCAGTACTTC
CDR3 protein: CSARDRLAASYEQYF

D gene: TRBD1
clone size: few
V gene: TRBV12-3/TRBV12-4
CDR3 length: 16
J gene: TRBJ2-5
CDR3 DNA: TGTGCCAGCAGCACTTATAACACAGGGGCCCAAGAGACCCAGTACTTC
CDR3 protein: CASSTYNTGAQETQYF

D gene: .
clone size: few
V gene: TRBV12-3/TRBV12-4
CDR3 length: 14
J gene: TRBJ2-7
CDR3 DNA: TGTGCCAGCAGTTTTCATCGCTCAACCTACGAGCAGTACTTC
CDR3 protein: CASSFHRSTYEQYF

D gene: .
clone size: few
V gene: TRBV14
CDR3 length: 13
J gene: TRBJ1-2
CDR3 DNA: TGTGCCAGCAGCCAAGGGCTATACTATGGCTACACCTTC
CDR3 protein: CASSQGLYYGYTF

D gene: .
clone size: few
V gene: TRBV5-1
CDR3 length: 15
J gene: TRBJ2-5
CDR3 DNA: TGCGCCAGCAGCCCCGGGACTCAAACGGGAGAGACCCAGTACTTC
CDR3 protein: CASSPGTQTGETQYF

D gene: .
clone size: .
V gene: TRBV20-1
CDR3 length: 11
J gene: TRBJ2-7
CDR3 DNA: TGCAGTGCTGCCTCCTACAATGAGCAGTACTTC
CDR3 protein: CSAASYNEQYF

D gene: .
clone size: many
V gene: TRBV29-1
CDR3 length: 17
J gene: TRBJ2-3
CDR3 DNA: TGCAGCGTTGGGGGAAGCGACAAAAGGCCTTTCACAGATACGCAGTATTTT
CDR3 protein: CSVGGSDKRPFTDTQYF

D gene: .
clone size: .
V gene: TRBV24-1
CDR3 length: 14
J gene: TRBJ2-7
CDR3 DNA: TGTGCCACCAGTAGGTGTAGTTCGGTCTACGAGCAGTACTTC
CDR3 protein: CATSRCSSVYEQYF

D gene: .
clone size: .
V gene: TRBV20-1
CDR3 length: 14
J gene: TRBJ1-5
CDR3 DNA: TGCAGTGCTAGCACAGCCTATAGCAATCAGCCCCAGCATTTT
CDR3 protein: CSASTAYSNQPQHF

D gene: .
clone size: .
V gene: TRBV27
CDR3 length: 14
J gene: TRBJ1-2
CDR3 DNA: TGTGCCAGCACTCGGCAGGGGCTTATCTATGGCTACACCTTC
CDR3 protein: CASTRQGLIYGYTF

D gene: TRBD2
clone size: few
V gene: TRBV20-1
CDR3 length: 12
J gene: TRBJ2-5
CDR3 DNA: TGCAGTGCCAGGGCCGCGGGGGACCACCAGTACTTC
CDR3 protein: CSARAAGDHQYF

D gene: TRBD2
clone size: .
V gene: TRBV18
CDR3 length: 13
J gene: TRBJ2-1
CDR3 DNA: TGTGCCAGCGCTAGCGGGATAGGCAATGAGCGGTTCTTC
CDR3 protein: CASASGIGNERFF

D gene: TRBD2
clone size: .
V gene: TRBV10-3
CDR3 length: 19
J gene: TRBJ2-1
CDR3 DNA: TGTGCCATCAGGGCCGGGACTAGCGGGAGAGGATTCCTAAACAATGAGCAGTTCTTC
CDR3 protein: CAIRAGTSGRGFLNNEQFF

D gene: TRBD1
clone size: .
V gene: TRBV6-6
CDR3 length: 14
J gene: TRBJ2-5
CDR3 DNA: TGTACCAGCAGTAGACAGGGGGGCGGAGAGACCCAGTACTTC
CDR3 protein: CTSSRQGGGETQYF

D gene: TRBD2
clone size: .
V gene: TRBV25-1
CDR3 length: 15
J gene: TRBJ2-3
CDR3 DNA: TGTGCCAGCAGTGGGCCGGGACTAGCGTCAGATACGCAGTATTTT
CDR3 protein: CASSGPGLASDTQYF

D gene: .
clone size: once
V gene: TRBV4-1
CDR3 length: 15
J gene: TRBJ1-2
CDR3 DNA: TGCGCCAGCAGCCAAGGCCAGGAGGTGGTCTATGGCTACACCTTC
CDR3 protein: CASSQGQEVVYGYTF

D gene: .
clone size: .
V gene: TRBV7-3
CDR3 length: 15
J gene: TRBJ1-5
CDR3 DNA: TGTGCCAGCAGCTTTATACGGGGAGGTCTTCAGCCCCAGCATTTT
CDR3 protein: CASSFIRGGLQPQHF

D gene: TRBD1
clone size: few
V gene: TRBV29-1
CDR3 length: 12
J gene: TRBJ2-5
CDR3 DNA: TGCAGCGTTGGAGGGGGCGGAGAGACCCAGTACTTC
CDR3 protein: CSVGGGGETQYF

D gene: .
clone size: .
V gene: TRBV27
CDR3 length: 12
J gene: TRBJ2-4
CDR3 DNA: TGTGCCAGCAGCAGCACCCGCCAGGTGGAGTACTTC
CDR3 protein: CASSSTRQVEYF

D gene: TRBD1
clone size: few
V gene: TRBV2
CDR3 length: 15
J gene: TRBJ2-1
CDR3 DNA: TGTGCCAGCAGGGCCACAGGGGGCCGCTACAATGAGCAGTTCTTC
CDR3 protein: CASRATGGRYNEQFF

D gene: .
clone size: .
V gene: TRBV3-1
CDR3 length: 17
J gene: TRBJ2-7
CDR3 DNA: TGTGCCAGCAGCCAAGAGGCGGCACTAGAAGGTCCTTACGAGCAGTACTTC
CDR3 protein: CASSQEAALEGPYEQYF

D gene: .
clone size: .
V gene: TRBV6-5
CDR3 length: 15
J gene: TRBJ2-3
CDR3 DNA: TGTGCCAGCAGTTACGGGGGCGCTAAAACAGATACGCAGTATTTT
CDR3 protein: CASSYGGAKTDTQYF

D gene: TRBD2
clone size: .
V gene: TRBV20-1
CDR3 length: 15
J gene: TRBJ2-1
CDR3 DNA: TGCAGTGCTTACCATAGCGGGAGCTCCTACAATGAGCAGTTCTTC
CDR3 protein: CSAYHSGSSYNEQFF

D gene: .
clone size: .
V gene: TRBV30
CDR3 length: 14
J gene: TRBJ2-3
CDR3 DNA: TGTGCCTGGAGTGTGGCGGCTTTCACAGATACGCAGTATTTT
CDR3 protein: CAWSVAAFTDTQYF

D gene: .
clone size: .
V gene: TRBV20-1
CDR3 length: 15
J gene: TRBJ2-1
CDR3 DNA: TGCAGTGCTGACACGACCACTACGGGCTACAATGAGCAGTTCTTC
CDR3 protein: CSADTTTTGYNEQFF

D gene: .
clone size: few
V gene: TRBV21-1
CDR3 length: 17
J gene: TRBJ1-5
CDR3 DNA: TGTGCCAGCAGCAAAGGTCCCCCCAGGGAGCTAGATCAGCCCCAGCATTTT
CDR3 protein: CASSKGPPRELDQPQHF

D gene: TRBD2
clone size: .
V gene: TRBV5-6
CDR3 length: 16
J gene: TRBJ2-3
CDR3 DNA: TGTGCCAGCAGCACTCGACTAGCGGGAGCCCCAGATACGCAGTATTTT
CDR3 protein: CASSTRLAGAPDTQYF

D gene: TRBD2
clone size: .
V gene: TRBV24-1
CDR3 length: 17
J gene: TRBJ2-5
CDR3 DNA: TGTGCCACCAGTGATGGACCTAGCGGGAATTTTCGTGAGACCCAGTACTTC
CDR3 protein: CATSDGPSGNFRETQYF

D gene: .
clone size: few
V gene: TRBV24-1
CDR3 length: 18
J gene: TRBJ1-4
CDR3 DNA: TGTGCCACCGCGGGGTTGGGGAAAGGACGGAAAACTAATGAAAAACTGTTTTTT
CDR3 protein: CATAGLGKGRKTNEKLFF

D gene: TRBD1
clone size: .
V gene: TRBV12-3/TRBV12-4
CDR3 length: 15
J gene: TRBJ1-6
CDR3 DNA: TGTGCCAGCAGTGAAGGGGGCACCTATAATTCACCCCTCCACTTT
CDR3 protein: CASSEGGTYNSPLHF

D gene: TRBD1
clone size: .
V gene: TRBV20-1
CDR3 length: 15
J gene: TRBJ2-1
CDR3 DNA: TGCAGTGCCCCCACCTCGGACAGGGTAGGGAATGAGCAGTTCTTC
CDR3 protein: CSAPTSDRVGNEQFF

D gene: TRBD1
clone size: once
V gene: TRBV11-2
CDR3 length: 16
J gene: TRBJ2-5
CDR3 DNA: TGTGCCAGCAGCTTACTGGGACAGGGGGGGTTGGAGACCCAGTACTTC
CDR3 protein: CASSLLGQGGLETQYF

D gene: .
clone size: few
V gene: TRBV13
CDR3 length: 13
J gene: TRBJ2-7
CDR3 DNA: TGTGCCAGCAGCCAGGGAGAGCGCTACGAGCAGTACTTC
CDR3 protein: CASSQGERYEQYF

D gene: .
clone size: .
V gene: TRBV2
CDR3 length: 11
J gene: TRBJ1-1
CDR3 DNA: TGTGCCAGCAGTGATAGGGGAGAAGCTTTCTTT
CDR3 protein: CASSDRGEAFF

D gene: .
clone size: .
V gene: TRBV11-2
CDR3 length: 16
J gene: TRBJ1-2
CDR3 DNA: TGTGCCAGCAGCTTACTACTATCTAAGGACCCCTATGGCTACGCCTTC
CDR3 protein: CASSLLLSKDPYGYAF

D gene: TRBD2
clone size: few
V gene: TRBV12-3/TRBV12-4
CDR3 length: 15
J gene: TRBJ2-4
CDR3 DNA: TGTGCCAGCACAAAGCGGGATTTAGCCAAAAACATTCAGTACTTC
CDR3 protein: CASTKRDLAKNIQYF

D gene: .
clone size: .
V gene: TRBV20-1
CDR3 length: 13
J gene: TRBJ2-7
CDR3 DNA: TGCAGTGCTAGAGATCCCTTCCAGTACGAGCAGTACTTC
CDR3 protein: CSARDPFQYEQYF

D gene: TRBD1
clone size: .
V gene: TRBV12-3/TRBV12-4
CDR3 length: 14
J gene: TRBJ1-2
CDR3 DNA: TGTGCCAGCAGTTTAAGGGGGCATGGCTATGGCTACACCTTC
CDR3 protein: CASSLRGHGYGYTF

D gene: TRBD2
clone size: few
V gene: TRBV6-6
CDR3 length: 15
J gene: TRBJ2-1
CDR3 DNA: TGTGCCAGCTTCCCGACTAGCAGAGTAGGAAGTGAGCAGTTCTTC
CDR3 protein: CASFPTSRVGSEQFF

D gene: .
clone size: few
V gene: TRBV2
CDR3 length: 14
J gene: TRBJ2-3
CDR3 DNA: TGTGCCAGCAGTGAACGGTTGGAGGTAAATACGCAGTATTTT
CDR3 protein: CASSERLEVNTQYF